Shown below are 2 T cell receptor beta chains from a single sample sequenced in a study of T cell repertoires in cytomegalovirus infection. TCRdb independently ran MiXCR on the reads; one entry per CDR3 protein. The sample yields about 480,000 distinct CDR3 sequences, around 30% seen once. No antigens are known for them. Sequenced here: cultured PBMCs, sampled from culture after CMV antigen stimulation. Source of these receptors: a human donor in good health (CMV status not recorded). Some clones in this sample may be carry-over from other donors' samples.

This clonotype showed up just once. This chain connects TRBV6-2 or TRBV6-3 to TRBJ2-1; TRBD2 matches at 7 bases. This CDR3 contains 16 residues. In germline, CDR1 is MNHEY, CDR2 SVGEGT. V lost 6 bases to trimming and J lost 0 bases; unmatched junction nucleotides: 8. The CDR3: CASRPSGLSSYNEQFF. The CDR3 nucleotides read TGTGCCAGCAGGCCTAGCGGCCTGAGCTCCTACAATGAGCAGTTCTTC.

CDR3 amino acids: CASSYTAEGGEQYV. The CDR3, as DNA: TGTGCCAGCAGTTACACGGCTGAGGGGGGCGAGCAGTACGTC. The rearrangement links TRBV6-6 to TRBJ2-7; D may be TRBD1 or TRBD2 (6 bases each). The V and J ends lost 2 bases and 6 bases respectively, with 14 bases between them. This CDR3 has 14 amino acids. Per germline, CDR1 MNHNY and CDR2 SVGAGI (reference sequence).